The 31 T cell receptor beta chains presented below share a single source sample, sequenced in a study of blood T cells in healthy people across ages. Alongside a J-beta primer mix, a sample-barcoded 5' primer served in a second PCR lasting 7 to 11 cycles. Each CDR3 protein is one row after TCRdb ran MiXCR on the 5' RACE reads. The sample lists some 850,000 distinct CDR3 sequences; approximately 24% were seen once. In addition, the sample was reused for a study of T cells of mothers and their children.

The source material was blood. The receptors were sampled from a boy aged 5-17 years in good health.

This chain links TRBV10-3 with TRBJ1-2; no firm D call. Germline CDR1 ENHRY, CDR2 SYGVKD. The CDR3 length is 12 residues. The germline V and J ends were trimmed by 5 bases and 6 bases, with 10 bases remaining between them. The CDR3 nucleotides read TGTGCCATCAGTAAAGGGTCGGATGGCTACACCTTC. The encoded protein is CAISKGSDGYTF.

J is TRBJ1-1 and V is TRBV7-8; 9 bases line up with TRBD1. The CDR3 spans 13 residues. Germline V gene lookup returns CDR1 SGHVS and CDR2 FQNEAQ. J was trimmed by 8 bases and V by 4 bases; bases with no gene match: 5. Here the CDR3 DNA reads TGTGCCAGCAGCTGGACAGGGGTAGGAGAAGCTTTCTTT. This encodes CASSWTGVGEAFF.

There are many counts of this clonotype. CDR3: CASTGPGRGTGELFF. CDR3 in DNA: TGTGCCAGTACTGGGCCTGGGAGAGGCACCGGGGAGCTGTTTTTT. J is TRBJ2-2 and V is TRBV27; possible D gene TRBD2, 5 bases. The CDR3 extends over 15 amino acids. Germline V gene lookup returns CDR1 MNHEY and CDR2 SMNVEV (reference sequence). Trimming cost V 9 bases and J 4 bases, with 18 bases left between them.

The J gene is TRBJ2-5, the V gene TRBV10-3; TRBD1 might be the D (5 bases). The J call may not be correct, given that the DNA end is closer to TRBJ2-7. CDR3 length: 13 residues. Germline V lookup: CDR1 ENHRY, CDR2 SYGVKD. CDR3 sequence: CAISPGFGGEQYF. CDR3 DNA sequence: TGTGCCATCAGTCCAGGGTTTGGCGGCGAGCAGTACTTC.

V is TRBV3-1 and J is TRBJ2-5; 8 bases match TRBD1. CDR1 and CDR2 (germline): LGHDT, YNNKEL (reference sequence). The length of the CDR3 is 13 residues. Losses at the gene ends were 6 bases for V and 3 bases for J; bases not matched to a gene: 3. This CDR3 reads CASRATGEETQYF. The CDR3 DNA reads as TGTGCCAGCAGGGCGACAGGGGAAGAGACCCAGTACTTC.

This clonotype was counted a few times. V is TRBV2 and J is TRBJ2-1; D not resolved. Germline CDR1 is SNHLY and CDR2 is FYNNEI. The CDR3 spans 14 residues. Trimming removed 3 bases at V and 8 bases at J, with 14 bases between. In DNA, the CDR3 is TGTGCCAGCAGTGATGACTGGAGATACGATGAGCAGTTCTTC. It encodes CASSDDWRYDEQFF.

This chain uses TRBV6-2 or TRBV6-3 with TRBJ2-7; TRBD2 is a possible D gene (6 bases). Germline CDR1 reads MNHEY; CDR2 reads SVGEGT. V was clipped by 5 bases and J by 3 bases, with 11 bases between them. The CDR3 is 13 amino acids. CDR3 residues: CASSVHGSYEQYF. Written as DNA, the CDR3 is TGTGCCAGCAGTGTCCACGGGAGCTACGAGCAGTACTTC.

The CDR3, as DNA: TGTGCCAGCAGTTTCGGGAATGCCTACGAGCAGTACTTC. Encoded protein: CASSFGNAYEQYF. V is TRBV12-3 or TRBV12-4 and J is TRBJ2-7, with D possibly matching TRBD2 (5 bases). V shed 3 bases and J shed 2 bases, with 8 bases lying between them. The CDR3 loop spans 13 amino acids.

This clonotype has only a few counts. The V gene is TRBV2, the J gene TRBJ2-5, with a tentative D call TRBD2 (6 bases). Germline CDR1 SNHLY, CDR2 FYNNEI. The V gene lost 7 bases and the J gene lost 2 bases, with 17 bases spanning the gap. This CDR3 spans 15 amino acids. For the CDR3, the DNA is TGTGCCAGCATCAATCCGGGACTCTCTCAAGAGACCCAGTACTTC. Translation gives CASINPGLSQETQYF.

The chain links TRBV21-1 to TRBJ1-1. TRBV21-1 has pseudogene status. The CDR3 has 14 residues. CDR3 loop: CASSPFARDTEAFF. CDR3 DNA: TGTGCCAGCAGCCCCTTCGCGAGGGACACTGAAGCTTTCTTT.

The chain couples TRBV18 to TRBJ2-7, with 9 bases identical to TRBD1. The J call may be incorrect, as the DNA end agrees better with TRBJ2-1. The germline V gene has CDR1 KGHSH and CDR2 LQKENI. The CDR3 has 14 residues. The CDR3 nucleotides are TGTGCCAGCTCACCACCGGGACAGGGACCCGAGCAGTTCTTC. Translation: CASSPPGQGPEQFF.

The genes are TRBV28 and TRBJ1-2, with D perhaps TRBD1 (6 bases). The CDR3 extends over 14 amino acids. Trimming took off 1 base at V and 5 bases at J, with 11 bases between the two ends. In germline, CDR1 is MDHEN, CDR2 SYDVKM. This CDR3 is CASSLSLGQYGYTF. The CDR3, as DNA: TGTGCCAGCAGTTTATCCTTAGGACAGTATGGCTACACCTTC.

The rearrangement uses TRBV9 and TRBJ1-4, with D possibly being TRBD1 (6 bases). The CDR3 runs to 14 residues. V was pared by 1 base and J by 8 bases, with 12 bases between. The germline CDR1 and CDR2 sequences are SGDLS and YYNGEE. In DNA form, the CDR3 reads TGTGCCAGCAGCGTACAGGGGCTTGGCGAAAAACTGTTTTTT. This codes for CASSVQGLGEKLFF.

The V call is TRBV12-3 or TRBV12-4, the J call TRBJ2-3; 9 bases line up with TRBD2. The CDR3 has 17 amino acids. The V gene end was trimmed by 3 bases and the J gene end by 6 bases; junction bases not matched to a gene: 13. CDR3 DNA sequence: TGTGCCAGCAGTTTGAGGGTAGCGGGGGATATAGGCGATACGCAGTATTTT. This translates into CASSLRVAGDIGDTQYF.

V is TRBV10-3 and J is TRBJ2-3; no firm D call. Germline lookup yields CDR1 ENHRY and CDR2 SYGVKD. V lost 4 bases and J lost 8, with 13 bases in between. This CDR3 has 13 residues. For the CDR3, the DNA is TGTGCCATCAGTGGGGATGGTGGGCGTACGCAGTATTTT. Translation gives CAISGDGGRTQYF.

This clonotype came up a few times. The chain uses TRBV6-1 and TRBJ2-4; a possible D gene is TRBD2 (6 bases). CDR1 MNHNS and CDR2 SASEGT come from the germline V gene. The V end was cut by 9 bases, the J end by 0 bases, with 15 bases between. The CDR3 contains 15 residues. DNA for the CDR3: TGTGCCAGGCCCCAGGCGGGGCTAGCCAAAAACATTCAGTACTTC. It is translated as CARPQAGLAKNIQYF.

The chain employs TRBV5-1 and TRBJ1-4, with TRBD1 matching 12 bases. Germline V gives CDR1 SGHRS, CDR2 YFSETQ. V lost 3 bases, J lost 4 bases, and 4 bases stayed unmatched. This CDR3 has 16 amino acids. The CDR3 is CASSWDRGRNNEKLFF. The CDR3 nucleotides are TGCGCCAGCAGCTGGGACAGGGGGCGAAATAATGAAAAACTGTTTTTT. The full variable domain, its missing parts supplied by reference TRBV5-1 and TRBJ1-4, is KAGVTQTPRYLIKTRGQQVTLSCSPISGHRSVSWYQQTPGQGLQFLFEYFSETQRNKGNFPGRFSGRQFSNSRSEMNVSTLELGDSALYLCASSWDRGRNNEKLFFGSGTQLSVL.

This clonotype was recorded a few times. V gene TRBV2 combines with J gene TRBJ2-5; TRBD2 agrees at 16 bases. The DNA end is more similar to TRBJ2-1, so the J call may be wrong. This CDR3 spans 16 amino acids. CDR1 SNHLY and CDR2 FYNNEI come from the germline V gene. The CDR3 nucleotides are TGTGCCAGCACCAACCTGGGACTAGCGGGGGGGCTTGAGCAGTTCTTC. It yields the protein CASTNLGLAGGLEQFF.

DNA of the CDR3: TGTGCCAGCAGCCAAGATCATGGGCTTGCGGGGGGGGACAATGAGCAGTTCTTC. It is translated as CASSQDHGLAGGDNEQFF. This sequence joins TRBV4-2 and TRBJ2-5; 9 nucleotides align to TRBD2. The J call may be faulty, since TRBJ2-1 better matches the DNA end. The V gene's germline CDR1 is LGHNA and CDR2 YNFKEQ. The CDR3 covers 18 residues.

The V call is TRBV6-5, the J call TRBJ2-2, with D possibly being TRBD1 (6 bases). The germline V gene encodes CDR1 MNHEY and CDR2 SVGAGI. CDR3 length: 15 residues. The V end was cut by 4 bases, the J end by 3 bases, with 12 bases between. The CDR3 region is CASSSTGFDTGELFF. For the CDR3, the DNA is TGTGCCAGCAGTTCAACAGGGTTCGACACCGGGGAGCTGTTTTTT.

The gene calls are TRBV2 and TRBJ1-3; no definite D call. This CDR3 is 14 amino acids long. Germline V gene data show CDR1 as SNHLY and CDR2 as FYNNEI. With 10 bases removed from V and 2 bases from J, the gap between germline ends came to 15 bases. CDR3 in DNA: TGTGCCACCCTCACTGAGGTCACTGGAAACACCATATATTTT. Its translation: CATLTEVTGNTIYF.

The chain joins TRBV5-6 to TRBJ2-5; no clear D. The tail of the sequence fits TRBJ2-7 better, so the J call may be wrong. The CDR3 length is 14 residues. Looked up from germline, CDR1 is SGHDT and CDR2 is YYEEEE. CDR3 residues: CASSKWTVSYEQYF. The CDR3, as DNA: TGTGCCAGCAGCAAGTGGACGGTCTCCTACGAGCAGTACTTC.

This clonotype showed up just a few times. The chain recombines TRBV5-5 with TRBJ2-7; D not resolved. There are 12 residues in the CDR3. V gave up 4 bases and J gave up 6 bases, with 11 bases separating them. CDR1 SGHKS and CDR2 YYEKEE come from the germline V gene (reference sequence). CDR3 region: CASSLRPGEQYF. In nucleotides, the CDR3 is TGTGCCAGCAGCCTTCGGCCTGGCGAGCAGTACTTC.

The CDR3 protein is CASSIGTASTNEKLFF. The DNA of the CDR3 is TGCGCCAGCAGCATTGGGACAGCCTCAACTAATGAAAAACTGTTTTTT. The genes are TRBV5-1 and TRBJ1-4, with 7 bases that match TRBD1. V was clipped by 4 bases and J by 0 bases; unmatched bases: 6. CDR1 is SGHRS, CDR2 YFSETQ, per germline. The CDR3 totals 16 residues.

This clonotype was seen a few times. The chain is built from TRBV15 and TRBJ1-2; maybe TRBD1 (5 bases). Between the trimmed V and J ends, which lost 0 bases and 13 bases, there was a span of 12 bases. Germline V gene data show CDR1 as LNHNV and CDR2 as YYDKDF (reference sequence). The CDR3 totals 12 residues. This CDR3 is CATSRDRAGPTF. CDR3 coding DNA: TGTGCCACCAGCAGAGATAGGGCGGGGCCCACCTTC.

CDR3 sequence (DNA): TGTGCCAGCACCGGTGGGCCTTATGGCTACACCTTC. It encodes CASTGGPYGYTF. The chain is built from TRBV6-6 and TRBJ1-2; no firm D call. V lost 7 bases to trimming and J lost 5 bases, with 11 bases between them. Germline CDR1 and CDR2: MNHNY and SVGAGI (reference sequence). This CDR3 contains 12 residues.

Only a few counts were recorded for this clonotype. The chain couples TRBV12-3 or TRBV12-4 to TRBJ2-1, with D possibly being TRBD2 (7 bases). The J call is uncertain, as TRBJ2-5 better fits the DNA end. CDR3 length: 15 residues. The CDR3, as DNA: TGTGCCAGCAGTTTATCTGTGGGGGGGCCTCGGACCCAGTACTTC. It is translated as CASSLSVGGPRTQYF.

The chain links TRBV7-3 to TRBJ2-3, with D unresolved. V was shortened by 3 bases and J by 0 bases, with 10 bases between the two germline ends. Germline CDR1 SGHTA, CDR2 FQGTGA. The CDR3 is made up of 15 amino acids. The CDR3 nucleotides are TGTGCCAGCAGCTTTCTAGAAAGGAGCACAGATACGCAGTATTTT. Residues: CASSFLERSTDTQYF. Supplemented by reference TRBV7-3 and TRBJ2-3, the full variable domain reads GAGVSQTPSNKVTEKGKYVELRCDPISGHTALYWYRQSLGQGPEFLIYFQGTGAADDSGLPNDRFFAVRPEGSVSTLKIQRTERGDSAVYLCASSFLERSTDTQYFGPGTRLTVL.

This clonotype appeared a few times. This rearrangement joins TRBV6-5 to TRBJ2-7; perhaps TRBD1 as D (5 bases). CDR3 length equals 15 residues. The ends were cut back, 4 bases at V and 1 base at J, with 14 bases in the middle. CDR1 is MNHEY and CDR2 is SVGAGI in the germline V gene. The CDR3 loop reads CASSSYPGKSYEQYF. In nucleotides, the CDR3 is TGTGCCAGCAGTTCCTACCCAGGGAAATCCTACGAGCAGTACTTC.

V and J are TRBV11-2 and TRBJ2-2; D call uncertain. Germline V gene lookup returns CDR1 SGHAT and CDR2 FQNNGV. The CDR3 has 13 amino acids. V was trimmed by 5 bases and J by 4 bases, leaving 8 bases between them. This CDR3 is CASSNVGTGELFF. As DNA, the CDR3 is TGTGCCAGCAGCAACGTCGGCACCGGGGAGCTGTTTTTT.

V usage is TRBV3-1 and J usage is TRBJ1-4; no clear D. This CDR3 region has 15 residues. The V end was cut by 0 bases, the J end by 7 bases, with 12 bases between. Germline CDR1 and CDR2: LGHDT and YNNKEL (reference sequence). The CDR3 sequence is CASSQDPLNSEKLFF. CDR3 DNA: TGTGCCAGCAGCCAAGATCCCCTAAACAGTGAAAAACTGTTTTTT. Supplemented by reference TRBV3-1 and TRBJ1-4, the full variable domain reads DTAVSQTPKYLVTQMGNDKSIKCEQNLGHDTMYWYKQDSKKFLKIMFSYNNKELIINETVPNRFSPKSPDKAHLNLHINSLELGDSAVYFCASSQDPLNSEKLFFGSGTQLSVL.